The subject of this entry is one T cell receptor beta chain. Its antigen remains unidentified. Qualities for individual bases were not recorded, and no much larger clone is one base off. This entry belongs to a study of T cell responses to AZD1222 COVID-19 vaccine (dated by TCRdb to about 2021). Broadly, across the study: AZD1222 recipients whose second dose came at about 4 weeks and those whose second dose came at about 12 weeks were combined into one group, since spike-specific TCR depth and breadth did not differ between the two schedules. Trial participants were enrolled into age subgroups of 18-55, 56-69 and 70-plus years, which contained about 150, 27 and 61 TCR-sequenced participants, respectively. TCR sequencing was performed for roughly 250 trial participants, of whom roughly 200 were given two doses of AZD1222 and around 25 were given two doses of MenACWY control vaccine.

Reading the label with the study, this specimen's time point is: baseline before first vaccination. The vaccinee samples were drawn from two UK trials, COV001 and COV002, one of which was a single-blind randomized controlled phase 2/3 trial testing AZD1222 (ChAdOx1 nCoV-19) in healthy adults. Trial participant PBMC samples were collected at day 0 and day 28 after the second dose for TCRbeta chain sequencing. Results and caveats for the whole study, not just this receptor: Most participants were white British and females outnumbered males, and the authors suggested that clonal diversity may have been underestimated. Reportedly, almost half of the unique spike-specific TCRs recognized epitopes lying outside the regions that are mutated in the B.1.351 and B.1.1.7 variants. CD4 TCRs associated with the vaccine covered the entire spike protein, and the dominant responses were in regions 160-218 and 743-854. The 56-69-year group was small, and its depth increase did not reach significance, likely because of low power. After two AZD1222 doses, spike-specific TCR breadth and depth were significantly higher than at day 0 and than in MenACWY recipients. Conclusions about previously exposed vaccinees were limited because only six AZD1222 recipients were SARS-CoV-2 seropositive at baseline. Because no day 14 peak-response samples were available, repertoires were characterized only after the peak T cell response.

The CDR3 regions of human TCRbeta chains were analyzed by immunosequencing. Turning to the authors' computational methods: Repertoire TCRs were checked for matches against a reference library of SARS-CoV-2-specific TCRs that had been generated using the MIRA antigen-specificity platform. Breadth meant the fraction of unique TCRs that were SARS-CoV-2-associated, whereas depth meant the fraction of total T cells that were SARS-CoV-2-associated. Using the MIRA data, every spike-specific TCR was mapped to the spike region that the TCR reacted to and assigned to either a CD4 or a CD8 class. Log10-transformed breadth and depth values were compared by one-way ANOVA with Sidak's multiple comparisons tests. Sourced from immuneACCESS, this table was stored by TCRdb with only in-frame sequences that have V and J called. A share of the clones is absent; for the studies checked, an unresolved V gene accounts for under half, and the remainder has no known explanation. From that table come the V and J calls and clone size; the DNA was used to work out D and trimming. In all, the sample holds 97,000 or so clones, and approximately 86% of those were seen once. Jointly, the top ten make up approximately 5% of the sample.

From the germline V gene, CDR1 is SGHTA and CDR2 is FQGTGA. V lost 5 bases and J lost 5 bases, and the count of bases not matched to a germline gene is 9. The CDR3 runs 16 residues from the cysteine to the phenylalanine. Here the CDR3 DNA is all that survives: 48 bases in frame from base 1. The TCR sequence derives from an adult in good health. The material sequenced was peripheral blood, taken on day 0 of AZD1222 vaccination. This chain joins TRBV7-3 to TRBJ2-5, with 12 central nucleotides matching TRBD2. The CDR3 is CASSTTPGTSGETQYF. The DNA is as follows: TGTGCCAGCAGCACAACCCCCGGGACTAGCGGGGAGACCCAGTACTTC.